These 17 T cell receptor beta chains came from one sample sequenced in a study of graft-versus-host responses after intestinal transplantation. The assay was immunoSEQ multiplex PCR, and TCRdb's table has in-frame clones only and misses some. The table lists just under 55,000 clones, 91% of them singletons. This specimen consisted of PBMCs, obtained roughly 660 days after intestinal transplant. The receptor source for this set is a human patient who received an intestinal transplant, so some T cells may come from the graft donor.

The chain has TRBV9 and TRBJ2-1, with 7 bases lining up with TRBD2. The V gene's germline CDR1 is SGDLS and CDR2 YYNGEE. This CDR3 has 15 amino acids. J gave up 6 bases and V 0 bases, and 6 bases lay outside the gene matches. CDR3 in amino acids: CASSVAQRGPNEQFF. DNA for the CDR3: TGTGCCAGCAGCGTAGCTCAGCGGGGCCCCAATGAGCAGTTCTTC.

The rearrangement joins TRBV21-1 to TRBJ1-2; no DNA check was done on the table's D call, TRBD1. TRBV21-1 is labeled a pseudogene. The length of the CDR3 is 15 residues. The CDR3 DNA sequence: TGTGCCAGCAGCAAAGACAGGGAACGGGGCTATGGCTACACCTTC. Encoded protein: CASSKDRERGYGYTF.

Details on this clone: One junction end does not reproduce the germline sequence, and a read error may be involved. The identical CDR3 is also encoded by other nucleotide sequences in the sample. The CDR3 is CASSSNSGIYNQPQHF. The CDR3 nucleotides read TGTGCCAGCAGTTCTAACTCAGGGATTTACAATCAGCCCCAACATTTT. The chain couples TRBV2 to TRBJ1-5, with D maybe TRBD1 (5 bases). Germline CDR1 SNHLY, CDR2 FYNNEI. The CDR3 loop spans 16 amino acids.

CDR3 sequence (DNA): TGTGCCAGCAGCGTAGGTGACTACACCGGGGAGCTGTTTTTT. It encodes CASSVGDYTGELFF. This chain uses TRBV9 with TRBJ2-2; D is unresolved. CDR1 SGDLS and CDR2 YYNGEE come from the germline V gene. The CDR3 runs to 14 residues. V dropped 0 bases and J dropped 3 bases, with 6 bases sitting between them.

This chain connects TRBV6-1 to TRBJ1-1; TRBD1 agrees at 8 bases. The CDR3 is 12 residues long. The germline V gene encodes CDR1 MNHNS and CDR2 SASEGT. J was trimmed by 9 bases and V by 3 bases; bases with no gene match: 3. The CDR3, as DNA: TGTGCCAGCAGTGAGTGGACAGGGCAAGCTTTCTTT. The encoded protein is CASSEWTGQAFF.

The V and J genes are TRBV5-1 and TRBJ2-7; D is undetermined. Germline V gene lookup returns CDR1 SGHRS and CDR2 YFSETQ. The V gene lost 0 bases and the J gene lost 2 bases, with 9 bases spanning the gap. The CDR3 is 14 residues long. As DNA, the CDR3 is TGCGCCAGCAGCTTGGCCTTAGGTACCTACGAGCAGTACTTC. Translated, it gives CASSLALGTYEQYF.

This chain joins TRBV19 and TRBJ1-1; weak D call: TRBD1 (6 bases). The CDR3 contains 16 residues. The germline V gene encodes CDR1 LNHDA and CDR2 SQIVND (reference sequence). The V end was cut by 1 base, the J end by 3 bases, with 15 bases between. CDR3 residues: CASSIGAGAEDTEAFF. The CDR3 nucleotides are TGTGCCAGTAGTATAGGGGCAGGGGCTGAGGACACTGAAGCTTTCTTT.

The V gene is TRBV9, the J gene TRBJ2-3; D is possibly TRBD1 or TRBD2 (5 bases each). CDR1 and CDR2 (germline): SGDLS, YYNGEE. The CDR3 extends over 14 amino acids. V lost 5 bases to trimming and J lost 3 bases, with 13 bases between them. The DNA of the CDR3 is TGTGCCAGCAGTGAATACTGGGGGACAGATACGCAGTATTTT. This encodes CASSEYWGTDTQYF.

The rearrangement joins TRBV27 to TRBJ1-3; 10 positions agree with TRBD1. After removal of 5 bases from V and 4 bases from J, the junction contained 8 bases not matched to a gene. Germline loops: CDR1 MNHEY, CDR2 SMNVEV (reference sequence). The CDR3 runs to 16 residues. CDR3 protein: CASSRLTGGAGNTIYF. CDR3 DNA sequence: TGTGCCAGCAGTCGACTGACAGGGGGCGCCGGAAACACCATATATTTT.

The sample holds a few counts of this clone. V and J are TRBV27 and TRBJ1-6; D is uncertain. V was clipped by 9 bases and J by 6 bases, with 15 bases between them. Germline V CDR1 and CDR2: MNHEY, SMNVEV (reference sequence). This CDR3 is built from 14 residues. DNA for the CDR3: TGTGCCAGTTCCTCCGGTGCCCTTAATTCACCCCTCCACTTT. Residues: CASSSGALNSPLHF.

This chain uses TRBV19 with TRBJ2-7; 9 positions agree with TRBD2. The ends lost 0 bases at V and 6 bases at J; junction bases unmatched: 9. Germline V CDR1 and CDR2: LNHDA, SQIVND (reference sequence). The CDR3 has 16 amino acids. CDR3 DNA: TGTGCCAGTAGTATAGAAGCTAGCGGGGCTCTCAGCGAGCAGTACTTC. Amino acids: CASSIEASGALSEQYF.

The rearrangement joins TRBV19 to TRBJ1-2; D call uncertain. The CDR3 is made up of 14 amino acids. The germline V gene has CDR1 LNHDA and CDR2 SQIVND (reference sequence). Trimming took 5 bases from V and 6 from J, leaving 16 bases between them. CDR3 residues: CASSEEGPGNGYTF. The CDR3, as DNA: TGTGCCAGTAGTGAAGAGGGTCCGGGCAATGGCTACACCTTC.

V gene TRBV9 combines with J gene TRBJ2-7; the D is unclear. The V end was cut by 3 bases, the J end by 4 bases, with 8 bases between. The CDR3 is 12 residues long. Germline loops: CDR1 SGDLS, CDR2 YYNGEE. The CDR3 nucleotides are TGTGCCAGCAGCGGGATTGGGTACGAGCAGTACTTC. This gives the protein CASSGIGYEQYF. The full variable domain, with the rest looked up from reference TRBV9 and TRBJ2-7, is DSGVTQTPKHLITATGQRVTLRCSPRSGDLSVYWYQQSLDQGLQFLIQYYNGEERAKGNILERFSAQQFPDLHSELNLSSLELGDSALYFCASSGIGYEQYFGPGTRLTVT.

The rearrangement joins TRBV9 to TRBJ2-2; possibly TRBD1 or TRBD2 for D (5 bases each). Trimming left V 4 bases short and J 5 bases short, with 15 bases between. This CDR3 spans 15 amino acids. The germline gives CDR1 SGDLS, CDR2 YYNGEE. The CDR3 spells CASSSSGTPTGELFF. Here the CDR3 DNA reads TGTGCCAGCAGCTCATCCGGGACCCCAACCGGGGAGCTGTTTTTT.

The J gene is TRBJ1-1, the V gene TRBV7-6; TRBD1 is a possible D gene (5 bases). Germline assignment: CDR1 SGHVS and CDR2 FNYEAQ. V gave up 2 bases and J gave up 4 bases, with 17 bases separating them. This CDR3 is built from 16 residues. The CDR3 coding sequence is TGTGCCAGCAGCTTAACGGGTGGGGGAATGAGCACTGAAGCTTTCTTT. It yields the protein CASSLTGGGMSTEAFF.

The CDR3 DNA is TGCGCCAGCAGCCAAGTGGGGACAGGGGCGACCGGGGAGCTGTTTTTT. Translating gives CASSQVGTGATGELFF. This chain connects TRBV4-1 to TRBJ2-2; TRBD1 aligns across 10 bases. The J segment lost 5 bases and the V segment lost 1 base, leaving 4 bases of the junction unmatched. The CDR3 consists of 16 residues. Per germline, CDR1 MGHRA and CDR2 YSYEKL.

The chain uses TRBV19 and TRBJ1-6; D gene uncertain. Germline V gene lookup returns CDR1 LNHDA and CDR2 SQIVND (reference sequence). The CDR3 runs 14 residues. V lost 5 bases, J lost 6 bases, and 11 bases lay in between. The CDR3 DNA follows: TGTGCCAGTAGTTATGGGCTACCTAATTCACCCCTCCACTTT. Amino acids: CASSYGLPNSPLHF.